Listed below are T cell receptor beta chains from one sample, sequenced in a study of blood T cell repertoires in COVID-19. Method: immunoSEQ multiplex PCR; TCRdb's copy keeps in-frame clones and lacks some. The sample has about 180,000 clones, roughly 85% seen once; the top ten hold more than 7.5%. Material: peripheral blood. The receptor set was obtained from a man aged 45-60 years with active or convalescent COVID-19. CDR3s include the opening cysteine and the closing phenylalanine or tryptophan. The D gene is left open where the match is weak. Part of the rows lack a size; the others show once, few, many or a class for expanded clones.

D gene: NA
J gene: TRBJ1-4
V gene: TRBV3-1/TRBV3-2
clone size: NA
CDR3 protein: CASSQETANEKLFF
CDR3 DNA: TGTGCCAGCAGCCAAGAAACAGCAAATGAAAAACTGTTTTTT

D gene: NA
J gene: TRBJ2-7
V gene: TRBV3-1/TRBV3-2
clone size: NA
CDR3 protein: CASSHIGHLSYEQYF
CDR3 DNA: TGTGCCAGCAGCCATATCGGACATCTATCCTACGAGCAGTACTTC

D gene: NA
J gene: TRBJ1-2
V gene: TRBV4-3
clone size: NA
CDR3 protein: CASSQEFGEGAYGYTF
CDR3 DNA: TGCGCCAGCAGCCAAGAATTTGGGGAGGGCGCGTATGGCTACACCTTC

D gene: NA
J gene: TRBJ2-7
V gene: TRBV19
clone size: NA
CDR3 protein: CASSISETSSYEQYF
CDR3 DNA: TGTGCCAGTAGTATCAGTGAAACCAGCTCCTACGAGCAGTACTTC

D gene: NA
J gene: TRBJ1-1
V gene: TRBV12-3/TRBV12-4
clone size: NA
CDR3 protein: CASIVGGNTEAFF
CDR3 DNA: TGTGCCAGCATCGTGGGAGGGAACACTGAAGCTTTCTTT

D gene: NA
J gene: TRBJ2-7
V gene: TRBV7-2
clone size: NA
CDR3 protein: CASSLISHEQYF
CDR3 DNA: TGTGCCAGCAGCCTAATCTCCCACGAGCAGTACTTC

D gene: NA
J gene: TRBJ1-5
V gene: TRBV6-2/TRBV6-3
clone size: NA
CDR3 protein: CASSYQAGNQPQHF
CDR3 DNA: TGTGCCAGCAGTTACCAGGCAGGGAATCAGCCCCAGCATTTT

D gene: NA
J gene: TRBJ1-2
V gene: TRBV7-9
clone size: NA
CDR3 protein: CASRGPEGSYNYGYTF
CDR3 DNA: TGTGCCAGCAGGGGCCCTGAGGGTTCATATAACTATGGCTACACCTTC

D gene: TRBD1
J gene: TRBJ2-2
V gene: TRBV27
clone size: NA
CDR3 protein: CASSSNRGWGGELFF
CDR3 DNA: TGTGCCAGCAGTTCCAACAGGGGGTGGGGCGGGGAGCTGTTTTTT

D gene: TRBD1
J gene: TRBJ1-3
V gene: TRBV18
clone size: once
CDR3 protein: CASSPRGQGKDTIYF
CDR3 DNA: TGTGCCAGCTCACCACGGGGACAGGGAAAAGACACCATATATTTT

D gene: NA
J gene: TRBJ2-1
V gene: TRBV18
clone size: NA
CDR3 protein: CASAAGAPTSYNEQFF
CDR3 DNA: TGTGCCAGCGCCGCGGGCGCGCCAACCTCCTACAATGAGCAGTTCTTC

D gene: NA
J gene: TRBJ1-5
V gene: TRBV3-1/TRBV3-2
clone size: once
CDR3 protein: CASSRGQPNQPQHF
CDR3 DNA: TGTGCCAGCAGCCGCGGACAACCTAATCAGCCCCAGCATTTT

D gene: TRBD2
J gene: TRBJ2-1
V gene: TRBV6-5
clone size: NA
CDR3 protein: CASSSQREGQDEQFF
CDR3 DNA: TGTGCCAGCAGCTCCCAGCGGGAGGGCCAGGATGAGCAGTTCTTC

D gene: TRBD2
J gene: TRBJ2-2
V gene: TRBV18
clone size: NA
CDR3 protein: CASSPPSGSAGELFF
CDR3 DNA: TGTGCCAGCTCACCACCTAGCGGGAGCGCCGGGGAGCTGTTTTTT

D gene: NA
J gene: TRBJ2-1
V gene: TRBV7-3
clone size: NA
CDR3 protein: CASSAGGGLKVNEQFF
CDR3 DNA: TGTGCCAGCAGCGCAGGAGGAGGGCTTAAGGTCAATGAGCAGTTCTTC

D gene: NA
J gene: TRBJ1-1
V gene: TRBV18
clone size: NA
CDR3 protein: CASSPPQTGMNTEAFF
CDR3 DNA: TGTGCCAGCTCACCACCCCAGACAGGAATGAACACTGAAGCTTTCTTT

D gene: TRBD2
J gene: TRBJ2-2
V gene: TRBV7-3
clone size: once
CDR3 protein: CASSSRTSGSHGELFF
CDR3 DNA: TGTGCCAGCAGCTCCCGGACTAGCGGGAGTCACGGGGAGCTGTTTTTT

D gene: NA
J gene: TRBJ1-2
V gene: TRBV9
clone size: NA
CDR3 protein: CASSVGRSYGYTF
CDR3 DNA: TGTGCCAGCAGCGTAGGCAGGTCCTATGGCTACACCTTC

D gene: TRBD1
J gene: TRBJ1-2
V gene: TRBV28
clone size: NA
CDR3 protein: CASSFPTPTGGVKTNYGYTF
CDR3 DNA: TGTGCCAGCAGTTTTCCCACCCCTACAGGGGGCGTTAAGACGAACTATGGCTACACCTTC

D gene: NA
J gene: TRBJ1-1
V gene: TRBV5-6
clone size: NA
CDR3 protein: CASSPRTRNTEAFF
CDR3 DNA: TGTGCCAGCAGCCCCAGGACACGGAACACTGAAGCTTTCTTT

D gene: TRBD2
J gene: TRBJ2-7
V gene: TRBV29-1
clone size: NA
CDR3 protein: CSVEVLAGGAYEQYF
CDR3 DNA: TGCAGCGTTGAAGTACTAGCGGGAGGCGCCTACGAGCAGTACTTC

D gene: NA
J gene: TRBJ1-5
V gene: TRBV6-2/TRBV6-3
clone size: NA
CDR3 protein: CASSYSGGGRNQPQHF
CDR3 DNA: TGTGCCAGCAGTTACTCTGGCGGGGGGCGCAATCAGCCCCAGCATTTT